This is a list of T cell receptor beta chains from one sample in a study of blood T cell repertoires in COVID-19. Sequencing was performed with immunoSEQ multiplex PCR; in TCRdb, only in-frame clones are kept and a portion is missing. The sample carries nearly 80,000 clones, around 90% recorded once. The sample was peripheral blood. Every receptor here comes from a woman of 80 years or more with acute or convalescent COVID-19. Each CDR3 is given with its conserved first and last residue. D genes are given only for firm matches. Some rows mark clone size as missing; the rest say once, few, many or name a class of expanded clone.

V gene	clone size	D gene	J gene	CDR3 protein	CDR3 DNA
TRBV2	NA	NA	TRBJ1-2	CASSGAYGYTF	TGTGCCAGCAGTGGGGCCTATGGCTACACCTTC
TRBV3-1/TRBV3-2	NA	NA	TRBJ1-2	CASSQFAFHGYTF	TGTGCCAGCAGCCAATTCGCGTTCCATGGCTACACCTTC
TRBV24-1	NA	TRBD2	TRBJ2-5	CATSDAAAGRLETQYF	TGTGCCACCAGTGATGCAGCAGCGGGACGGCTAGAGACCCAGTACTTC
TRBV9	NA	NA	TRBJ1-6	CASSGASSYNSPLHF	TGTGCCAGCAGTGGAGCTAGCTCCTATAATTCACCCCTCCACTTT
TRBV5-4	NA	TRBD2	TRBJ2-1	CASSSTGLAGGPFSSEQFF	TGTGCCAGCAGCTCTACGGGACTAGCGGGGGGGCCGTTTAGTAGTGAGCAGTTCTTC
TRBV10-3	NA	NA	TRBJ1-6	CAISDTGQTPLHF	TGTGCCATCAGTGACACAGGGCAGACACCCCTCCACTTT
TRBV6-2/TRBV6-3	NA	NA	TRBJ1-6	CASSYSNRLYRNNSPLHF	TGTGCCAGCAGTTACTCGAACAGACTCTACAGGAATAATTCACCCCTCCACTTT
TRBV5-4	NA	TRBD1	TRBJ1-6	CASSHGTGGSPLHF	TGTGCCAGCAGCCACGGGACAGGGGGATCACCCCTCCACTTT
TRBV28	once	TRBD2	TRBJ2-7	CASSRTSGRGEQYF	TGTGCCAGCAGCCGGACTAGCGGGAGAGGCGAGCAGTACTTC
TRBV5-1	NA	TRBD1	TRBJ2-1	CASSPGQGAAYNEQFF	TGCGCCAGCAGCCCGGGACAGGGGGCGGCCTACAATGAGCAGTTCTTC
TRBV19	NA	TRBD1	TRBJ2-4	CASNRGAKNIQYF	TGTGCCAGTAACAGGGGCGCCAAAAACATTCAGTACTTC
TRBV14	NA	NA	TRBJ1-6	CASSQFRESPLHF	TGTGCCAGCAGCCAATTCCGGGAATCACCCCTCCACTTT
TRBV6-2/TRBV6-3	once	TRBD2	TRBJ2-5	CASSLLTVAGTKETQYF	TGTGCCAGCAGTCTACTTACCGTAGCGGGGACGAAAGAGACCCAGTACTTC
TRBV6-5	NA	TRBD1	TRBJ1-1	CASNSRQGPEAFF	TGTGCCAGCAATTCCCGACAGGGCCCTGAAGCTTTCTTT
TRBV4-2	NA	TRBD1	TRBJ2-1	CASSQRQGHEQFF	TGTGCCAGCAGCCAGCGACAGGGTCATGAGCAGTTCTTC
TRBV7-9	NA	TRBD1	TRBJ1-4	CASSLGSQQGSEKLFF	TGTGCCAGCAGCTTAGGCTCTCAACAGGGGAGTGAAAAACTGTTTTTT
TRBV4-3	NA	NA	TRBJ1-4	CASSQDFVRGPGFYEKLFF	TGCGCCAGCAGCCAAGATTTCGTACGCGGGCCCGGGTTCTATGAAAAACTGTTTTTT
TRBV18	NA	NA	TRBJ2-6	CASSPSRSDVLTF	TGTGCCAGCTCACCTTCCAGGTCTGACGTCCTGACTTTC
TRBV7-3	NA	TRBD1	TRBJ2-3	CASSLTPVVQHGTGTKTSTDTQYF	TGTGCCAGCAGCTTAACTCCAGTTGTTCAACACGGGACAGGTACAAAGACTAGCACAGATACGCAGTATTTT
TRBV10-2	NA	NA	TRBJ1-2	CASSSGSIYGYTF	TGCGCCAGCAGTTCCGGGTCGATCTATGGCTACACCTTC
TRBV5-5	NA	TRBD1	TRBJ1-5	CASSLGGTAFNQPQHF	TGTGCCAGCAGCTTGGGGGGGACAGCCTTCAATCAGCCCCAGCATTTT
TRBV11-2	few	NA	TRBJ1-4	CASSLLDSGKVKLFF	TGTGCCAGCAGCTTATTGGACTCCGGTAAAGTAAAACTGTTTTTT
TRBV7-9	NA	TRBD2	TRBJ2-1	CASSLSTSDNEQFF	TGTGCCAGCAGCTTATCTACTAGCGACAATGAGCAGTTCTTC